This entry lists 15 T cell receptor beta chains sequenced from one sample in a study of blood T cell repertoires in COVID-19. Data came from immunoSEQ multiplex PCR; TCRdb stores just in-frame clones and leaves some out. The table records about 360,000 clones, roughly 90% of them present only once. Sequencing input: PBMCs or T cells enriched from blood (not recorded which). These receptors were taken from a woman aged 40 to 50 with acute COVID-19.

The genes are TRBV5-5 and TRBJ1-6; 7 bases are a match to TRBD1. The ends lost 4 bases at V and 5 bases at J; junction bases unmatched: 6. The CDR3 is 15 residues long. The germline V gene encodes CDR1 SGHKS and CDR2 YYEKEE (reference sequence). In nucleotides, the CDR3 is TGTGCCAGCAGCCCTCAGGACAGGAATAATTCACCCCTCCACTTT. Translating gives CASSPQDRNNSPLHF. The full variable domain, completed using reference TRBV5-5 and TRBJ1-6, is DAGVTQSPTHLIKTRGQQVTLRCSPISGHKSVSWYQQVLGQGPQFIFQYYEKEERGRGNFPDRFSARQFPNYSSELNVNALLLGDSALYLCASSPQDRNNSPLHFGNGTRLTVT.

CDR3 in DNA: TGCGCCAGCAGGCAATACTGGGAGGGTCCGTGGGAGCAGTACTTC. It translates to CASRQYWEGPWEQYF. The V gene is TRBV4-1, the J gene TRBJ2-7; 7 nucleotides line up with TRBD2. The CDR3 is 15 amino acids. Germline CDR1 MGHRA, CDR2 YSYEKL. With V trimmed by 6 bases and J by 7 bases, 15 bases remained unmatched.

V gene TRBV5-6 combines with J gene TRBJ1-5; D gene uncertain. The CDR3 is 19 amino acids. Germline V CDR1 and CDR2: SGHDT, YYEEEE. Between the trimmed V and J ends, which lost 1 base and 5 bases, there was a span of 25 bases. As DNA, the CDR3 is TGTGCCAGCAGCTTGTTTCTTCCCGGGGAGGGTGTTGTCTATCAGCCCCAGCATTTT. It encodes CASSLFLPGEGVVYQPQHF. The entire variable domain, with the rest obtained from reference TRBV5-6 and TRBJ1-5, is as follows: DAGVTQSPTHLIKTRGQQVTLRCSPKSGHDTVSWYQQALGQGPQFIFQYYEEEERQRGNFPDRFSGHQFPNYSSELNVNALLLGDSALYLCASSLFLPGEGVVYQPQHFGDGTRLSIL.

The chain combines TRBV5-4 with TRBJ2-3; 9 positions agree with TRBD2. CDR3 length: 17 residues. V gave up 4 bases and J gave up 2 bases; unmatched junction bases: 11. Germline V gene data show CDR1 as SGHNT and CDR2 as YYREEE (reference sequence). DNA for the CDR3: TGTGCCAGCAGCCAGAAAAAAGCGGGGGGTCTCACAGATACGCAGTATTTT. Protein sequence: CASSQKKAGGLTDTQYF.

The J gene is TRBJ2-3, the V gene TRBV10-1; TRBD2 is a possible D gene (6 bases). From germline, CDR1 is WNHNN and CDR2 SYGVQD (reference sequence). V was clipped by 2 bases and J by 6 bases, with 9 bases between them. This CDR3 has 13 amino acids. The CDR3 region has the DNA TGCGCCAGCAGTGAGGGTGGAGGGGATACGCAGTATTTT. It yields the protein CASSEGGGDTQYF.

The genes are TRBV5-4 and TRBJ2-4, with TRBD2 as a possible D gene (5 bases). The CDR3 contains 13 residues. Trimming took off 4 bases at V and 7 bases at J, with 12 bases between the two ends. The germline V gene has CDR1 SGHNT and CDR2 YYREEE (reference sequence). The CDR3 is CASSLPGKNIQYF. The CDR3 DNA reads TGTGCCAGCAGCCTCCCGGGGAAGAACATTCAGTACTTC.

This sequence joins TRBV6-1 and TRBJ1-2, with TRBD1 as a possible D gene (5 bases). Trimming took off 3 bases at V and 8 bases at J, with 13 bases between the two ends. CDR1 is MNHNS, CDR2 SASEGT, per germline. CDR3 length equals 13 residues. For the CDR3, the DNA is TGTGCCAGCAGTGACCAGGGCTATCAGGGCTACACCTTC. Protein: CASSDQGYQGYTF.

CDR3 loop: CASSTGVVGGYTF. In DNA form, the CDR3 reads TGTGCCAGCAGTACAGGGGTGGTAGGTGGCTACACCTTC. The rearrangement uses TRBV12-3 or TRBV12-4 and TRBJ1-2; 7 nucleotides agree with TRBD1. The CDR3 runs to 13 residues. Trimming took 5 bases from V and 7 from J; bases not matched to a gene: 7.

J is TRBJ1-4 and V is TRBV3-1 (or the pseudogene TRBV3-2); possibly TRBD1 for D (6 bases). Deletions cut 4 bases from V and 10 bases from J, with 16 bases between. In germline, CDR1 is LGHDT, CDR2 YNNKEL (reference sequence). This CDR3 spans 14 amino acids. The CDR3 loop reads CASSPNTGFGKLFF. CDR3 sequence (DNA): TGTGCCAGCAGCCCTAATACAGGGTTCGGAAAACTGTTTTTT.

The chain carries TRBV2 and TRBJ2-5; D perhaps matches TRBD1 (5 bases). Trimming shortened V by 8 bases and J by 1 base, and 11 bases separated the two germline ends. CDR1 SNHLY and CDR2 FYNNEI come from the germline V gene. The CDR3 runs 13 residues. CDR3 nucleotides: TGTGCCAGCGAAGACAGACCCCAAGAGACCCAGTACTTC. Translating gives CASEDRPQETQYF.

The chain is built from TRBV7-9 and TRBJ1-3; no clear D. V lost 4 bases, J lost 4 bases, and 11 bases lay in between. The CDR3 extends over 14 amino acids. Germline V gene lookup returns CDR1 SEHNR and CDR2 FQNEAQ (reference sequence). The CDR3 sequence is CASSSPAGGNTIYF. CDR3 in DNA: TGTGCCAGCAGCTCCCCGGCGGGAGGAAACACCATATATTTT.

The rearrangement joins TRBV7-8 to TRBJ1-5; D not certain. The CDR3 has 13 amino acids. V was clipped by 0 bases and J by 4 bases, with 4 bases between them. Germline loops: CDR1 SGHVS, CDR2 FQNEAQ. The CDR3 nucleotides read TGTGCCAGCAGCTTAGCGCGGAATCAGCCCCAGCATTTT. Its protein is CASSLARNQPQHF.

The chain links TRBV5-1 to TRBJ2-1; TRBD2 matches at 8 bases. The CDR3 spans 14 residues. The germline V gene encodes CDR1 SGHRS and CDR2 YFSETQ. J gave up 4 bases and V 4 bases, and 4 bases lay outside the gene matches. The CDR3 nucleotides are TGCGCCAGCAGCCTGGCTAGCGGGTACAATGAGCAGTTCTTC. Its translation: CASSLASGYNEQFF.

The V gene is TRBV18, the J gene TRBJ1-3, with TRBD1 matching 7 bases. This CDR3 has 16 amino acids. The ends lost 4 bases at V and 1 base at J; junction bases unmatched: 7. Germline-derived CDR1 and CDR2 are KGHSH and LQKENI. CDR3: CASSHWTGSSGNTIYF. CDR3 bases: TGTGCCAGCTCACACTGGACAGGTTCTTCTGGAAACACCATATATTTT. Looking up the rest from reference TRBV18 and TRBJ1-3 gives the full variable domain: NAGVMQNPRHLVRRRGQEARLRCSPMKGHSHVYWYRQLPEEGLKFMVYLQKENIIDESGMPKERFSAEFPKEGPSILRIQQVVRGDSAAYFCASSHWTGSSGNTIYFGEGSWLTVV.

The chain combines TRBV30 with TRBJ1-1; D is unresolved. The CDR3 runs 13 residues. V lost 0 bases and J 3 bases, leaving 8 bases between the germline ends. The germline gives CDR1 GTSNPN, CDR2 SVGIG (reference sequence). This CDR3 reads CAWSVHRDTEAFF. Here the CDR3 DNA reads TGTGCCTGGAGTGTACACAGAGACACTGAAGCTTTCTTT.